The 30 T cell receptor beta chains listed next were all sequenced from one sample in a study of response to subunit inactivated influenza vaccine. TCRdb itself ran the RT-PCR reads through MiXCR, one entry per CDR3 protein. Of around 480,000 distinct CDR3 sequences in the sample, approximately 11% were seen once. Source: PBMCs from blood, taken roughly 6 weeks after vaccination. Receptors originate from a man aged 50 to 60 who received an inactivated influenza vaccine.

The CDR3: CASSQDRSGETQYF. The DNA for the CDR3 is TGTGCCAGCAGCCAGGACAGGTCGGGGGAGACCCAGTACTTC. The genes are TRBV7-2 and TRBJ2-5; 7 bases fit TRBD1. CDR3 length: 14 residues. CDR1 is SGHTA, CDR2 FQGNSA, per germline. V shed 5 bases, J shed 5 bases, and the junction held 8 bases outside the gene matches.

Only a few counts were recorded for this clonotype. This chain joins TRBV12-3 or TRBV12-4 and TRBJ2-1, with 10 bases aligning to TRBD2. This CDR3 is 13 amino acids long. Trimming removed 7 bases from V and 7 bases from J; junction bases left unmatched: 4. Here the CDR3 DNA reads TGTGCCAGCAAACTAGCGGGGAATAATGAGCAGTTCTTC. This encodes CASKLAGNNEQFF.

As to this clonotype: A much larger clone lies a single base off, so this may be a read error. V is TRBV13 and J is TRBJ2-5, with 9 bases that match TRBD1. This CDR3 contains 14 residues. The V gene's germline CDR1 is PRHDT and CDR2 FYEKMQ (reference sequence). CDR3 loop: CASSLDRGLETKYF. In DNA, the CDR3 is TGTGCCAGCAGCTTAGACAGGGGGCTAGAGACCAAGTACTTC.

This chain joins TRBV4-2 and TRBJ2-5; 12 nucleotides line up with TRBD2. Germline V gives CDR1 LGHNA, CDR2 YNFKEQ. V was clipped by 4 bases and J by 5 bases; unmatched bases: 8. The CDR3 spans 16 residues. The CDR3 DNA reads TGTGCCAGCAGCCGATCGACTAGCGGGAGTTTTGAGACCCAGTACTTC. Amino acid sequence: CASSRSTSGSFETQYF.

This clonotype was found a few times. This chain links TRBV30 with TRBJ1-1, with D tentatively TRBD1 (6 bases). The germline gives CDR1 GTSNPN, CDR2 SVGIG (reference sequence). CDR3 size: 13 residues. DNA of the CDR3: TGTGCTACTTACAGGGAGCGAAACACTGAAGCTTTCTTT. Protein: CATYRERNTEAFF.

The rearrangement uses TRBV20-1 and TRBJ2-3; 10 bases line up with TRBD2. Germline values: CDR1 DFQATT, CDR2 SNEGSKA (reference sequence). This CDR3 contains 15 residues. Germline trimming cut 5 bases from V and 0 bases from J; bases unmatched to any gene: 5. The CDR3 nucleotides read TGCAGTGCTGGATCTAGCGGGGGTAGCACAGATACGCAGTATTTT. Translated, it gives CSAGSSGGSTDTQYF.

This clonotype was detected only a few times. The rearrangement links TRBV11-1 to TRBJ2-5, with 9 bases fitting TRBD1. CDR1 is SGHAT, CDR2 FQDESV, per germline (reference sequence). CDR3 length: 14 residues. V shed 5 bases and J 5 bases; nucleotides not matched to a gene: 6. The CDR3 loop is CASSADRGLETQYF. The CDR3 region has the DNA TGTGCCAGCAGCGCGGACAGGGGCTTGGAGACCCAGTACTTC.

The rearrangement uses TRBV2 and TRBJ2-7; D is undetermined. Germline V gives CDR1 SNHLY, CDR2 FYNNEI. V was clipped by 7 bases and J by 0 bases, with 7 bases between them. The CDR3 extends over 12 amino acids. This CDR3 reads CASTDSSYEQYF. CDR3 in DNA: TGTGCCAGCACCGATTCCTCCTACGAGCAGTACTTC.

The chain links TRBV4-3 to TRBJ2-1; 11 bases agree with TRBD2. The length of the CDR3 is 16 residues. Per the germline V gene, CDR1 is LGHNA and CDR2 is YSLEER. Trimming at V came to 3 bases and at J to 5 bases, leaving 6 bases not matched to a gene. The chain's CDR3 is CASSQGASGGNNEQFF. As DNA, the CDR3 is TGCGCCAGCAGCCAGGGGGCTAGCGGGGGGAACAATGAGCAGTTCTTC.

The genes are TRBV4-1 and TRBJ2-3; 7 bases are a match to TRBD2. Looked up from germline, CDR1 is MGHRA and CDR2 is YSYEKL. The CDR3 is 15 residues long. The V gene end was trimmed by 2 bases and the J gene end by 5 bases; junction bases not matched to a gene: 7. CDR3 sequence (DNA): TGCGCCAGCAGCCAAAGGGGACTACCCCAAGATACGCAGTATTTT. Encoded protein: CASSQRGLPQDTQYF.

This clonotype was detected only a few times. The V gene is TRBV11-2, the J gene TRBJ2-5; a possible D gene is TRBD1 (6 bases). Germline V gives CDR1 SGHAT, CDR2 FQNNGV. The CDR3 has 16 amino acids. Trimming removed 2 bases from V and 0 bases from J, with 13 bases in between. CDR3 sequence: CASSLTGFRYQETQYF. The CDR3 DNA reads TGTGCCAGCAGCTTAACAGGGTTTCGGTACCAAGAGACCCAGTACTTC.

This clonotype was counted ten times or more. The chain has TRBV10-3 and TRBJ2-7, with 10 bases matching TRBD2. The CDR3 has 14 amino acids. V shed 6 bases and J 2 bases; nucleotides not matched to a gene: 4. The germline gives CDR1 ENHRY, CDR2 SYGVKD. CDR3 amino acids: CAISSGLAAYEQYF. In DNA, the CDR3 is TGTGCCATCAGCTCTGGACTAGCGGCCTACGAGCAGTACTTC.

This clonotype appeared a few times. V gene TRBV5-8 combines with J gene TRBJ2-3; no definite D call. The V end was cut by 6 bases, the J end by 2 bases, with 16 bases between. CDR3 length: 15 amino acids. Germline loops: CDR1 SGHTS, CDR2 YDEGEE. CDR3 protein: CASMWWSVATDTQYF. The CDR3 DNA reads as TGTGCCAGCATGTGGTGGTCAGTAGCCACAGATACGCAGTATTTT. Full variable domain (missing parts from reference TRBV5-8 and TRBJ2-3): EAGVTQSPTHLIKTRGQQATLRCSPISGHTSVYWYQQALGLGLQFLLWYDEGEERNRGNFPPRFSGRQFPNYSSELNVNALELEDSALYLCASMWWSVATDTQYFGPGTRLTVL.

This clonotype was recorded at least ten times. V gene TRBV5-1 combines with J gene TRBJ1-1; D gene uncertain. This CDR3 contains 15 residues. Germline V gives CDR1 SGHRS, CDR2 YFSETQ. V lost 2 bases to trimming and J lost 0 bases, with 11 bases between them. The CDR3 sequence is CASSFSLDVNTEAFF. Written as DNA, the CDR3 is TGCGCCAGCAGCTTTTCGCTGGACGTGAACACTGAAGCTTTCTTT.

The V and J genes are TRBV9 and TRBJ2-2; 7 bases are shared with TRBD2. V trimming: 0 bases; J trimming: 4 bases; junction bases outside the gene matches: 9. The CDR3 is 17 residues long. The germline V gene has CDR1 SGDLS and CDR2 YYNGEE. The CDR3 DNA follows: TGTGCCAGCAGCGTAGGGGGCGGGAGTTTTTCCACCGGGGAGCTGTTTTTT. Translated, it gives CASSVGGGSFSTGELFF.

Notes on this clonotype: This may stem from a read error, because a much larger clone lies one nucleotide away. This chain links TRBV5-1 with TRBJ2-2; D might be TRBD2 (5 bases). The CDR3 consists of 14 residues. Germline lookup yields CDR1 SGHRS and CDR2 YFSETQ. CDR3 bases: TGCGCCAGCAGCTTGGTCGGCGACACCGGGAAGCTGTTTTTT. It is translated as CASSLVGDTGKLFF.

This chain links TRBV3-1 with TRBJ1-1; TRBD1 matches at 7 bases. Germline assignment: CDR1 LGHDT and CDR2 YNNKEL (reference sequence). The CDR3 has 13 amino acids. The trim removed 4 bases at V and 6 bases at J, leaving 5 bases unmatched. The CDR3 protein is CASSRRQGSEAFF. DNA of the CDR3: TGTGCCAGCAGCCGTCGACAGGGTTCTGAAGCTTTCTTT.

The table lists this clonotype with a count of one. The gene calls are TRBV20-1 and TRBJ1-1, with D unresolved. Per germline, CDR1 DFQATT and CDR2 SNEGSKA (reference sequence). Trimming removed 0 bases at V and 2 bases at J, with 7 bases between. This CDR3 spans 13 amino acids. CDR3: CSARDYSNTEAFF. In DNA, the CDR3 is TGCAGTGCTAGAGATTACAGTAACACTGAAGCTTTCTTT.

The chain couples TRBV29-1 to TRBJ2-7, with 7 positions matching TRBD1. CDR1 is SQVTM, CDR2 ANQGSEA, per germline. Losses at the gene ends were 7 bases for V and 0 bases for J; bases not matched to a gene: 9. This CDR3 is built from 14 residues. This chain's CDR3 is CSAKDRASSYEQYF. CDR3 bases: TGCAGCGCCAAAGACAGGGCAAGCTCCTACGAGCAGTACTTC.

The sample holds a few counts of this clonotype. The chain couples TRBV12-3 or TRBV12-4 to TRBJ1-1, with TRBD1 identical over 7 bases. CDR3 size: 15 residues. The V segment lost 6 bases and the J segment 4 bases; nucleotides outside the gene matches: 11. CDR3 DNA sequence: TGTGCCAGCAGGCCGACAGGGTTTTTTTTCACTGAAGCTTTCTTT. Translated: CASRPTGFFFTEAFF.

The chain recombines TRBV12-3 or TRBV12-4 with TRBJ2-4; 10 positions agree with TRBD1. After removal of 5 bases from V and 2 bases from J, the junction contained 6 bases not matched to a gene. This CDR3 contains 16 residues. CDR3 region: CASSPRTGGPKNIQYF. The CDR3 nucleotides read TGTGCCAGCAGTCCTCGGACAGGGGGTCCCAAAAACATTCAGTACTTC.

The sample holds many counts of this clonotype. This chain uses TRBV6-5 with TRBJ2-7, with D unresolved. Trimming removed 10 bases from V and 6 bases from J, with 16 bases in between. Germline values: CDR1 MNHEY, CDR2 SVGAGI. The CDR3 runs to 12 residues. This CDR3 reads CATQGLALEQYF. The CDR3 DNA reads TGTGCCACCCAAGGGCTGGCCCTCGAGCAGTACTTC.

The CDR3 here is CASSLRGDSYEQYF. Written as DNA, the CDR3 is TGCGCCAGCAGCTTGAGGGGGGACTCCTACGAGCAGTACTTC. The chain recombines TRBV5-1 with TRBJ2-7, with D perhaps given as TRBD1 or TRBD2 (6 bases each). V was cut by 1 base and J by 0 bases, with 8 bases left in between. CDR3 size: 14 residues. Germline CDR1 is SGHRS and CDR2 is YFSETQ.

In this sample, this clonotype turned up a few times. The chain joins TRBV19 to TRBJ2-5; 7 nucleotides match TRBD2. CDR3 length: 14 amino acids. Germline assignment: CDR1 LNHDA and CDR2 SQIVND (reference sequence). V lost 4 bases to trimming and J lost 5 bases; unmatched junction nucleotides: 7. The CDR3 region has the DNA TGTGCCAGTAGTAGAGGGAGGGCCTGGGAGACCCAGTACTTC. The encoded protein is CASSRGRAWETQYF.

This clonotype was picked up many times. CDR3 protein: CASRPRTGVSSGANVLTF. The CDR3 DNA reads TGCGCCAGCAGACCTAGGACAGGGGTTAGCTCTGGGGCCAACGTCCTGACTTTC. J is TRBJ2-6 and V is TRBV5-1; 9 nucleotides match TRBD1. The germline V gene has CDR1 SGHRS and CDR2 YFSETQ. After removal of 5 bases from V and 0 bases from J, the junction contained 9 bases not matched to a gene. The CDR3 is made up of 18 amino acids.

This clonotype has at least ten counts. The V call is TRBV7-2, the J call TRBJ2-7; TRBD2 matches at 9 bases. V lost 3 bases to trimming and J lost 2 bases; unmatched junction nucleotides: 5. The CDR3 loop spans 15 amino acids. Germline lookup yields CDR1 SGHTA and CDR2 FQGNSA. Here the CDR3 reads CASSLGLAPTYEQYF. CDR3 coding DNA: TGTGCCAGCAGCTTGGGACTAGCCCCTACCTACGAGCAGTACTTC.

The V and J genes are TRBV20-1 and TRBJ2-1; 9 bases agree with TRBD1. The CDR3 sequence is 12 residues long. The V and J ends lost 4 bases and 16 bases, in that order; junction bases with no gene match: 11. CDR1 and CDR2 (germline): DFQATT, SNEGSKA (reference sequence). The chain's CDR3 is CSATLPGQGRFF. The CDR3 DNA sequence: TGCAGTGCTACTTTACCGGGACAGGGACGATTCTTC.

This chain uses TRBV4-3 with TRBJ2-5, with 11 bases aligning to TRBD2. CDR1 and CDR2 (germline): LGHNA, YSLEER. CDR3 length: 15 amino acids. Trimming cost V 0 bases and J 5 bases; bases outside gene matches: 2. CDR3 protein: CASSQELAGVETQYF. The DNA of the CDR3 is TGCGCCAGCAGCCAAGAACTAGCGGGAGTGGAGACCCAGTACTTC.

The chain has TRBV24-1 and TRBJ2-5; tentatively, D is TRBD1 (5 bases). CDR3 size: 14 residues. V dropped 4 bases and J dropped 5 bases, with 13 bases sitting between them. Germline loops: CDR1 KGHDR, CDR2 SFDVKD. The CDR3 sequence is CATSDHDSAETQYF. The CDR3 region has the DNA TGTGCCACCAGTGACCACGACAGCGCGGAGACCCAGTACTTC.

The J gene is TRBJ2-2, the V gene TRBV7-8, with 7 positions matching TRBD1. The germline CDR1 and CDR2 sequences are SGHVS and FQNEAQ. V dropped 6 bases and J dropped 1; count of bases not matched to a gene: 8. The CDR3 contains 16 residues. Written as DNA, the CDR3 is TGTGCCAGCAGGACTCACAGGGGCGAGAACACCGGGGAGCTGTTTTTT. It specifies CASRTHRGENTGELFF. The full variable domain, rest sourced from reference TRBV7-8 and TRBJ2-2, is GAGVSQSPRYKVAKRGQDVALRCDPISGHVSLFWYQQALGQGPEFLTYFQNEAQLDKSGLPSDRFFAERPEGSVSTLKIQRTQQEDSAVYLCASRTHRGENTGELFFGEGSRLTVL.